These 5 T cell receptor beta chains were sequenced from one sample in a study of blood T cell repertoires in COVID-19 (TCRdb year 2020). Libraries were constructed by the immunoSEQ multiplex PCR assay. TCRdb re-hosts the immuneACCESS table, in-frame sequences only. Its copies lack some clones; in the studies checked, an unresolved V gene accounts for under half of them, and the cause for the rest is not known. The sample data list around 340,000 clones, and 75% to 90% of these were observed just once. Jointly, the top ten make up about 7% of the sample. Sample: peripheral blood. Receptors originate from a woman aged 60 to 75 with COVID-19, enrolled during active disease.

The CDR3 nucleotides are TGTGCCAGCAGTTCTCAGGTGGGGGGCACCGGGGAGCTGTTTTTT. Protein: CASSSQVGGTGELFF. The V and J genes are TRBV2 and TRBJ2-2; possible D gene TRBD2, 6 bases. CDR1 and CDR2 from the germline V gene are SNHLY and FYNNEI. This CDR3 has 15 residues. Trimming removed 5 bases from V and 4 bases from J, with 14 bases in between.

Only a few counts were recorded for this clone. The V gene is TRBV7-8, the J gene TRBJ1-6, with a weak D call TRBD1 (6 bases). The CDR3 loop spans 18 amino acids. V was trimmed by 1 base and J by 7 bases, leaving 20 bases between them. From germline, CDR1 is SGHVS and CDR2 FQNEAQ. The CDR3 coding sequence is TGTGCCAGCAGCTTAGTTTTAATTATCGGACAGTCAAATTCACCCCTCCACTTT. Its translation: CASSLVLIIGQSNSPLHF.

CDR3 protein: CASSPASAGDQETQYF. In nucleotides, the CDR3 is TGTGCCAGCAGTCCCGCGTCTGCGGGGGATCAAGAGACCCAGTACTTC. J is TRBJ2-5 and V is TRBV6-6; 7 bases match TRBD2. Germline lookup yields CDR1 MNHNY and CDR2 SVGAGI (reference sequence). V shed 5 bases and J 2 bases; nucleotides not matched to a gene: 11. The CDR3 length is 16 residues.

J is TRBJ1-2 and V is TRBV18; unclear D gene. In germline, CDR1 is KGHSH, CDR2 LQKENI. The ends were cut back, 4 bases at V and 8 bases at J, with 14 bases in the middle. CDR3 length equals 13 residues. The CDR3 DNA is TGTGCCAGCTCACTTCTGGTCCGGGGAGGCTACACCTTC. Translating it yields CASSLLVRGGYTF.

V is TRBV30 and J is TRBJ2-5; D is perhaps TRBD1 (6 bases). This CDR3 has 12 residues. Trimming removed 3 bases from V and 5 bases from J, with 10 bases in between. The germline V gene encodes CDR1 GTSNPN and CDR2 SVGIG (reference sequence). In nucleotides, the CDR3 is TGTGCCTGGAGCGGGGACAAGGAGACCCAGTACTTC. This codes for CAWSGDKETQYF.